This entry describes one TCR beta chain. The sample, approximately 11 milliliters of peripheral blood, was drawn from each donor. A second PCR of roughly 6 to 12 cycles used a sample-barcoded 5' primer and a J-beta primer mix. A 12-random-nucleotide template-switch adaptor tagged each cDNA molecule. Each CDR3 protein gets one entry after TCRdb re-called the 5' RACE reads with MiXCR. The sample includes over 1.5 million distinct CDR3 sequences, 40% to 55% of them seen just once. The data originate from a study of blood T cells in healthy people across ages. V was pared by 0 bases and J by 4 bases, with 5 bases of the junction left unmatched. Germline CDR1 is MDHEN and CDR2 is SYDVKM. The CDR3 is 16 residues long.

This TCR was recovered from a middle-aged woman in good health. V is TRBV28 and J is TRBJ1-2, with TRBD1 matching over 10 bases. The material sequenced was blood. CDR3: CASSLWGTGEVYGYTF. The CDR3 region has the DNA TGTGCCAGCAGTTTATGGGGGACAGGGGAGGTCTATGGCTACACCTTC.